This T cell receptor beta chain was captured in a study of T cells in Graves' hyperthyroidism and ophthalmopathy. Overall study findings and caveats: Separation of ophthalmopathy from stable hyperthyroidism was achieved by a 13 V-J model. Ophthalmopathy was model-predicted a median around 6.7 months pre-onset.

TCR beta CDR3 region amplification was performed from RNA transcripts. First-round RT-PCR with HTBI primers amplified the TCR CDR3 region. Using its own MiXCR run on the multiplex PCR reads, TCRdb lists one record per CDR3 protein. Of almost 350,000 distinct CDR3 sequences in the sample, around a sixth are singletons; the top ten hold roughly a sixth. Clinical Activity Scores of at least 3, NOSPECS grades of at least 4 and durations under 3 months characterized ophthalmopathy patients. The study excluded patients with uncontrolled infection, other autoimmune disease, pregnancy or lactation. This clonotype was counted at least ten times. Antigen unknown. The germline CDR1 and CDR2 sequences are MDHEN and SYDVKM. The CDR3 has 14 residues. V lost 6 bases, J lost 2 bases, and 13 bases lay in between.

The specimen sequenced was blood. The chain recombines TRBV28 with TRBJ2-5, with D possibly TRBD2 on 5 matching bases. This receptor was taken from a woman aged 40 to 49 with Graves' ophthalmopathy. As DNA, the CDR3 is TGTGCCAGCAGCCCCACCGGGAAACAAGAGACCCAGTACTTC. It translates to CASSPTGKQETQYF.